The T cell receptor (beta chain) under discussion was sequenced for a study of blood T cell repertoires in COVID-19. The count of this clone is one. Germline-derived CDR1 and CDR2 are MGHDK and SYGVNS. CDR3 size: 14 residues. V was clipped by 3 bases and J by 4 bases, with 12 bases between them. Profiling relied on immunoSEQ multiplex PCR, and the TCRdb table lists in-frame clones only, not all of them. The sample carries 75,000 to 80,000 clones, 88% recorded once. The chain couples TRBV25-1 to TRBJ1-2; D not certain. This TCR derives from a human donor in a cohort sampled during active COVID-19. Source material: peripheral blood. The CDR3 region is CASSEGGGFYGYTF. The CDR3 coding sequence is TGTGCCAGCAGTGAGGGTGGAGGCTTCTATGGCTACACCTTC.